Listed here are 14 T cell receptor beta chains from one sample, sequenced in a study of T cell responses to AZD1222 COVID-19 vaccine. Profiling relied on immunoSEQ multiplex PCR, and the TCRdb table lists in-frame clones only, not all of them. The sample contains approximately 35,000 clones, 85% to 90% of which appear only once. The sequencing here drew on peripheral blood, taken 28 days after the second AZD1222 dose. The receptor set was obtained from an adult who received the AZD1222 COVID-19 vaccine.

This chain uses TRBV5-4 with TRBJ1-1; perhaps TRBD1 as D (5 bases). CDR3 length: 11 residues. Germline CDR1 reads SGHNT; CDR2 reads YYREEE (reference sequence). Between the trimmed V and J ends, which lost 2 bases and 8 bases, there was a span of 7 bases. This CDR3 is CASSFRTEAFF. CDR3 DNA: TGTGCCAGCAGCTTTAGGACAGAAGCTTTCTTT.

The chain has TRBV11-2 and TRBJ2-7; D is perhaps TRBD1 or TRBD2 (5 bases each). V was trimmed by 5 bases and J by 1 base, leaving 21 bases between them. The CDR3 extends over 17 amino acids. Germline V CDR1 and CDR2: SGHAT, FQNNGV. The CDR3 sequence is CASSPRGSGAGSYEQYF. The DNA of the CDR3 is TGTGCCAGCAGCCCTCGAGGATCCGGGGCCGGGTCCTACGAGCAGTACTTC.

The chain employs TRBV6-5 and TRBJ2-7; perhaps TRBD2 as D (5 bases). Trimming took 6 bases from V and 0 from J, leaving 9 bases between them. Per the germline V gene, CDR1 is MNHEY and CDR2 is SVGAGI. CDR3 size: 13 residues. The CDR3 loop reads CASRRTSSYEQYF. The CDR3 nucleotides read TGTGCCAGCAGACGCACTAGCTCCTACGAGCAGTACTTC.

V and J are TRBV2 and TRBJ1-2; tentative D call: TRBD1 (6 bases). Trimming pared 1 base from V and 5 bases from J, leaving 14 bases between. This CDR3 contains 15 residues. Germline V gene sequence: CDR1 SNHLY, CDR2 FYNNEI. CDR3 sequence: CASSEEGGGLYGYTF. The CDR3 region has the DNA TGTGCCAGCAGTGAAGAAGGGGGAGGACTATATGGCTACACCTTC.

This clone was picked up one time. The chain recombines TRBV5-1 with TRBJ2-7, with 10 bases that match TRBD1. J gave up 3 bases and V 3 bases, and 6 bases lay outside the gene matches. CDR3 length equals 15 residues. The V gene's germline CDR1 is SGHRS and CDR2 YFSETQ. CDR3 sequence reads: CASSSRTGGSYEQYF. Here the CDR3 DNA reads TGCGCCAGCAGCTCCCGGACAGGGGGGAGCTACGAGCAGTACTTC.

The rearrangement uses TRBV29-1 and TRBJ2-7; a possible D gene is TRBD1 (7 bases). Germline CDR1 reads SQVTM; CDR2 reads ANQGSEA. V was cut by 4 bases and J by 6 bases, with 19 bases left in between. The CDR3 runs to 14 residues. CDR3 DNA sequence: TGCAGCGTTGTGGCCGGCGCAGGGGGGCCCGAGCAGTACTTC. Its protein product is CSVVAGAGGPEQYF.

The V gene is TRBV5-7, the J gene TRBJ2-1, with 12 bases lining up with TRBD2. TRBV5-7 has ORF status, its function being uncertain. V was clipped by 5 bases and J by 13 bases; unmatched bases: 4. CDR3 length: 12 amino acids. The CDR3 here is CASSSSGRGQFF. As DNA, the CDR3 is TGTGCCAGCAGTTCTAGCGGGAGGGGTCAGTTCTTC.

This rearrangement joins TRBV2 to TRBJ2-7, with 9 bases identical to TRBD1. The CDR3 is 18 residues long. CDR1 is SNHLY and CDR2 is FYNNEI in the germline V gene. The trim removed 1 base at V and 4 bases at J, leaving 14 bases unmatched. The chain's CDR3 is CASSEGGFPGQGRYEQYF. The CDR3 nucleotides are TGTGCCAGCAGTGAAGGGGGTTTCCCGGGACAGGGAAGGTACGAGCAGTACTTC.

The V and J genes are TRBV6-6 and TRBJ2-7; D may be TRBD1 (6 bases). The CDR3 is 15 amino acids. Germline assignment: CDR1 MNHNY and CDR2 SVGAGI (reference sequence). Between the trimmed V and J ends, which lost 4 bases and 0 bases, there was a span of 13 bases. The CDR3 nucleotides read TGTGCCAGCAGTTCCGACAGGTTCGGCTCCTACGAGCAGTACTTC. This sequence encodes CASSSDRFGSYEQYF.

The chain couples TRBV5-4 to TRBJ2-1; a possible D gene is TRBD2 (8 bases). Germline-derived CDR1 and CDR2 are SGHNT and YYREEE (reference sequence). The CDR3 sequence is 17 residues long. With 3 bases removed from V and 7 bases from J, the gap between germline ends came to 23 bases. This chain's CDR3 is CASSSQGGVAGMNEQFF. For the CDR3, the DNA is TGTGCCAGCAGCTCCCAGGGGGGGGTAGCGGGAATGAATGAGCAGTTCTTC.

This chain joins TRBV28 and TRBJ1-2, with D possibly matching TRBD1 (5 bases). V lost 3 bases and J lost 3, with 11 bases in between. The CDR3 covers 14 residues. Germline V CDR1 and CDR2: MDHEN, SYDVKM. CDR3 loop: CASSFRDAHYGYTF. The CDR3 DNA sequence: TGTGCCAGCAGTTTCCGGGACGCCCACTATGGCTACACCTTC.

V gene TRBV28 combines with J gene TRBJ1-6; the D gene is possibly TRBD1 (6 bases). V lost 6 bases to trimming and J lost 2 bases, with 14 bases between them. CDR3 length: 16 amino acids. Germline V gene sequence: CDR1 MDHEN, CDR2 SYDVKM. Written as DNA, the CDR3 is TGTGCCAGCAGCACGTCAGGGGACGCCTATAATTCACCCCTCCACTTT. Residues: CASSTSGDAYNSPLHF. Using reference TRBV28 and TRBJ1-6 for the parts outside the CDR3, the full variable domain is DVKVTQSSRYLVKRTGEKVFLECVQDMDHENMFWYRQDPGLGLRLIYFSYDVKMKEKGDIPEGYSVSREKKERFSLILESASTNQTSMYLCASSTSGDAYNSPLHFGNGTRLTVT.

This chain links TRBV5-1 with TRBJ1-2; D may be TRBD1 (6 bases). CDR3 length: 17 residues. CDR1 and CDR2 from the germline V gene are SGHRS and YFSETQ. Trimming cost V 0 bases and J 1 base, with 16 bases left between them. CDR3 region: CASSLEQGTRDNYGYTF. CDR3 nucleotides: TGCGCCAGCAGCTTGGAACAGGGTACGAGGGATAACTATGGCTACACCTTC.

J is TRBJ1-6 and V is TRBV27; 8 positions match TRBD1. V trimming: 6 bases; J trimming: 2 bases; junction bases outside the gene matches: 9. Germline values: CDR1 MNHEY, CDR2 SMNVEV (reference sequence). This CDR3 has 17 amino acids. CDR3 loop: CASSPRGPSTYNSPLHF. CDR3 DNA: TGTGCCAGCAGCCCCAGGGGGCCCTCCACCTATAATTCACCCCTCCACTTT.